In its sample, the clone carrying this T cell receptor (beta chain) was seen many times. The data belong to a study of T cells in Graves' hyperthyroidism and ophthalmopathy. This CDR3 is built from 13 residues. CDR1 and CDR2 (germline): SGHRS, YFSETQ. Trimming pared 4 bases from V and 6 bases from J, leaving 14 bases between. The CDR3 regions of TCR beta were amplified from RNA transcripts. The HTBI set primed first-round TCR CDR3 RT-PCR. TCRdb re-derived calls from the multiplex PCR reads in MiXCR, one entry per CDR3 protein. Among about 600,000 distinct CDR3 sequences listed, about a sixth were seen once.

The clonotype originates from a woman between 40 and 55 years old with Graves' ophthalmopathy. Sequenced input: blood. The chain links TRBV5-1 to TRBJ2-7; possible D gene TRBD2, 6 bases. DNA for the CDR3: TGCGCCAGCAGCCGAGGGGAGGTATCCGAGCAGTACTTC. Translated: CASSRGEVSEQYF.